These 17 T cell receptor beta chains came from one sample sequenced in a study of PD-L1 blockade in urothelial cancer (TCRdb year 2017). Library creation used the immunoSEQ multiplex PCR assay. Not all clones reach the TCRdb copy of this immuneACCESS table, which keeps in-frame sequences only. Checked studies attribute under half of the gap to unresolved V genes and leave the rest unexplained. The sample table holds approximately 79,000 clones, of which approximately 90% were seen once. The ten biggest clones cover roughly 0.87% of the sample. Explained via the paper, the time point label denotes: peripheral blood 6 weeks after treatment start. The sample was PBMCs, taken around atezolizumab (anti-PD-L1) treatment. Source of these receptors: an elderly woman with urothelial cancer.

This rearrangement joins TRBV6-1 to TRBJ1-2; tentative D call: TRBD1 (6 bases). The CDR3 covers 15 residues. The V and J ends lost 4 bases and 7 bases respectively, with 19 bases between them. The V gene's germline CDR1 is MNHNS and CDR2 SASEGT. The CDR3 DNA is TGTGCCAGCAGTGTTTTACAGGGTAATCTTCGTGGCTACACCTTC. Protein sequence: CASSVLQGNLRGYTF.

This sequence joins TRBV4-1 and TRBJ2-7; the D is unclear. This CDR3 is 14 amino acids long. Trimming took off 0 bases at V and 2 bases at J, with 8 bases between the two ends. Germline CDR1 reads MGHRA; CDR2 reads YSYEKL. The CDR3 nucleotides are TGCGCCAGCAGCCAAGACCAGAATACCTACGAGCAGTACTTC. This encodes CASSQDQNTYEQYF.

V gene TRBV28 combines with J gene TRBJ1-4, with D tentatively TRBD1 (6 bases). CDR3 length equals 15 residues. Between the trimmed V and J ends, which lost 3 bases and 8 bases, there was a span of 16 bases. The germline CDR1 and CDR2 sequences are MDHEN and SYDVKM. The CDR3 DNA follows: TGTGCCAGCAGTTTCCCCAGGGGTTCAGGAGAAAAACTGTTTTTT. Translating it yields CASSFPRGSGEKLFF.

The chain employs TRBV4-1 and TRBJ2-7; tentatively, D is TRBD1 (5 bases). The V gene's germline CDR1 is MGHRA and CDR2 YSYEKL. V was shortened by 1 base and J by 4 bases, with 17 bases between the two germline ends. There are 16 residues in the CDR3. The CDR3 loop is CASSQGDSVPSYEQYF. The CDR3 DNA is TGCGCCAGCAGCCAAGGAGACAGTGTTCCTTCTTACGAGCAGTACTTC.

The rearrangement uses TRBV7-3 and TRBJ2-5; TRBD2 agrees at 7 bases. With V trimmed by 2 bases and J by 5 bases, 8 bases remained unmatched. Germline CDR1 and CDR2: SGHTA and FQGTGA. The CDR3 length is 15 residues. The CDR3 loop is CASSLDGRAGETQYF. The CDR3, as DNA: TGTGCCAGCAGCTTAGATGGGAGGGCGGGTGAGACCCAGTACTTC.

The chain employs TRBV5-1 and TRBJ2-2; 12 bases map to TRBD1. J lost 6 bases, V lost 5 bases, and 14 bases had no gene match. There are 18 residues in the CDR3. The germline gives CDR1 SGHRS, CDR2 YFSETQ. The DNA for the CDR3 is TGCGCCAGCAGAAGAGATCCACCGGGACAGGGGGCGTCCGGGGAGCTGTTTTTT. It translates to CASRRDPPGQGASGELFF.

This chain's CDR3 is CASSSAVWTDTQYF. DNA of the CDR3: TGTGCCAGCAGTTCGGCGGTCTGGACAGATACGCAGTATTTT. The chain joins TRBV27 to TRBJ2-3; D is ambiguous. This CDR3 spans 14 amino acids. V was shortened by 4 bases and J by 3 bases, with 11 bases between the two germline ends. Looked up from germline, CDR1 is MNHEY and CDR2 is SMNVEV (reference sequence).

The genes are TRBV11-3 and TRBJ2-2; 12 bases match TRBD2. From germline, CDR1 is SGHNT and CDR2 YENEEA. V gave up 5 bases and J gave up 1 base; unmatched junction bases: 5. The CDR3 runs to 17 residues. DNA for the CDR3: TGTGCCAGCAGCAAGACTAGCGGGAGTGTGAACACCGGGGAGCTGTTTTTT. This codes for CASSKTSGSVNTGELFF.

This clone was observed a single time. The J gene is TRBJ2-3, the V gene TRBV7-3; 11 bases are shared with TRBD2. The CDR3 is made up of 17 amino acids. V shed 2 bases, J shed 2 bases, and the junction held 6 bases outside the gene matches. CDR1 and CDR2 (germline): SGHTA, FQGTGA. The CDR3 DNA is TGTGCCAGCAGCTTACACCTAGCGGGAGGATTCACAGATACGCAGTATTTT. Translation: CASSLHLAGGFTDTQYF.

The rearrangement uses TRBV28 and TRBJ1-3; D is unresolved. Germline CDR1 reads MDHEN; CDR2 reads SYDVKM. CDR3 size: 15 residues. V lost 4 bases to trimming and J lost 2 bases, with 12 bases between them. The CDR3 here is CASSSAPGTGNTIYF. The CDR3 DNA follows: TGTGCCAGCAGTTCCGCCCCGGGGACTGGAAACACCATATATTTT. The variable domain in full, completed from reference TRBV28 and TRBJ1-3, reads DVKVTQSSRYLVKRTGEKVFLECVQDMDHENMFWYRQDPGLGLRLIYFSYDVKMKEKGDIPEGYSVSREKKERFSLILESASTNQTSMYLCASSSAPGTGNTIYFGEGSWLTVV.

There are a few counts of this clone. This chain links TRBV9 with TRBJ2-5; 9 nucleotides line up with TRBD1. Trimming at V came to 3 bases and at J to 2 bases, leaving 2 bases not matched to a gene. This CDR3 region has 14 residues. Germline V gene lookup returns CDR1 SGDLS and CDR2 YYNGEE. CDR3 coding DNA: TGTGCCAGCAGCGGACAGGGGGGACAAGAGACCCAGTACTTC. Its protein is CASSGQGGQETQYF. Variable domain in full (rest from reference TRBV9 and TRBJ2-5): DSGVTQTPKHLITATGQRVTLRCSPRSGDLSVYWYQQSLDQGLQFLIQYYNGEERAKGNILERFSAQQFPDLHSELNLSSLELGDSALYFCASSGQGGQETQYFGPGTRLLVL.

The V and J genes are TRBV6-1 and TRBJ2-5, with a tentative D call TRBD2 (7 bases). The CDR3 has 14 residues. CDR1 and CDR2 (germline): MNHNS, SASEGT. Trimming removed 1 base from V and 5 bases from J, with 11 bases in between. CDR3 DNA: TGTGCCAGCAGTGAAGGGGGAGGGGGGGAGACCCAGTACTTC. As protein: CASSEGGGGETQYF.

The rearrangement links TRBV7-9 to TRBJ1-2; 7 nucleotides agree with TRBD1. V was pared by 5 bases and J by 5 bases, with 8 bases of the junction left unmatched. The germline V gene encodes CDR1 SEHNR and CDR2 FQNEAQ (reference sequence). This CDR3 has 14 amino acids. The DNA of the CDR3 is TGTGCCAGCAGCCCGAGGACAGGAGATTATGGCTACACCTTC. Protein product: CASSPRTGDYGYTF. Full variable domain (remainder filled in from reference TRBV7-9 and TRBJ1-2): DTGVSQNPRHKITKRGQNVTFRCDPISEHNRLYWYRQTLGQGPEFLTYFQNEAQLEKSRLLSDRFSAERPKGSFSTLEIQRTEQGDSAMYLCASSPRTGDYGYTFGSGTRLTVV.

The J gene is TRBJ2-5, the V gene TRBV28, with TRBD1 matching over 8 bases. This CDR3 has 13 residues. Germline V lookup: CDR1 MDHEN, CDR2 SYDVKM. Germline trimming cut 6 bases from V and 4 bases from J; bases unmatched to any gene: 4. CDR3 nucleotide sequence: TGTGCCAGCAGACCCGGACAGGGAGAGACCCAGTACTTC. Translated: CASRPGQGETQYF. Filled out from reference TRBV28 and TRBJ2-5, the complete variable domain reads DVKVTQSSRYLVKRTGEKVFLECVQDMDHENMFWYRQDPGLGLRLIYFSYDVKMKEKGDIPEGYSVSREKKERFSLILESASTNQTSMYLCASRPGQGETQYFGPGTRLLVL.

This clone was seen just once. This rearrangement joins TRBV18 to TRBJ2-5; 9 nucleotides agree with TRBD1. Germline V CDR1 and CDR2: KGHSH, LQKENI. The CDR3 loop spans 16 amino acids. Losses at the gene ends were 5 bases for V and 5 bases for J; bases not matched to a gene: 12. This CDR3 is CASSAYGTGPRETQYF. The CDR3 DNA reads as TGTGCCAGCTCAGCCTACGGGACAGGGCCTCGTGAGACCCAGTACTTC. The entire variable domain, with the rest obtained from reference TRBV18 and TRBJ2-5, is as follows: NAGVMQNPRHLVRRRGQEARLRCSPMKGHSHVYWYRQLPEEGLKFMVYLQKENIIDESGMPKERFSAEFPKEGPSILRIQQVVRGDSAAYFCASSAYGTGPRETQYFGPGTRLLVL.

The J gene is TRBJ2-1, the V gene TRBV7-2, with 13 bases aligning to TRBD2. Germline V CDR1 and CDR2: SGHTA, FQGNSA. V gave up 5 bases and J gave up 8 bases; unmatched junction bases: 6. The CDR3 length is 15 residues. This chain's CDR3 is CASSQTSGRADEQFF. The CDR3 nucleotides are TGTGCCAGCAGCCAAACTAGCGGGAGGGCCGATGAGCAGTTCTTC.

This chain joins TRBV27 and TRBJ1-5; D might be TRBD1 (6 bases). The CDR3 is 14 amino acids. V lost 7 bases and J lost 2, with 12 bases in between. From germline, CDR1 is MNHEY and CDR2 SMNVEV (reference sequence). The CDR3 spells CASKWTAGNQPQHF. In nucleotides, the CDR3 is TGTGCCAGCAAATGGACAGCCGGCAATCAGCCCCAGCATTTT.